This T cell receptor beta chain comes out of a study of blood T cells in healthy people across ages (dated by TCRdb to between 2014 and 2017). At the level of the whole study: In model experiments, template switching captured about one uniquely barcoded TCR beta cDNA molecule for every two T cells. Donors of different ages were randomly distributed across sequencing lanes to avoid experimental bias. Using the same blood draw, the study looked at two additional independent replicas of 1 million unique cDNA reads for two donors, one aged 18 to 29 and the other aged 80 or older. Age-related changes in TCR beta repertoire diversity were measured in the study by deep sequencing normalized with unique cDNA molecular identifiers. Donors were grouped into four age groups: young (average roughly 16 years), middle-aged (approximately 41), aged (around 56) and long-lived (around 80). Summary of the overall study and its limitations: The percentage of naive T cells measured by flow cytometry correlated strongly with observed TCR beta diversity. Compared with the aged group, the long-lived group had more naive CD4+ T cells, fewer expanded clones and increased TCR diversity, a pattern suggesting age selection. Because the CMV infection status of the donors was unknown, age-related changes in expanded clonotypes may potentially have been confounded. Since profiling was done on bulk unsorted PBMCs, naive and antigen-experienced compartments could not be conclusively compared. Estimates of total diversity based on one million sequenced T cells were considered lower bounds and underestimates. Observed TCR beta diversity per million T cells fell roughly linearly with age, and a significant reduction was already apparent by age around 36.

Systemically healthy Caucasian individuals from Russia, some 36 in total and aged about 6 to 100 years, were included as donors. Each donor gave ten milliliters of peripheral blood, drawn into EDTA-treated Vacutainer tubes. Ficoll-Paque density-gradient centrifugation was used to isolate PBMCs, with at least 6.5 million obtained per sample. Trizol reagent was used to extract total RNA from the PBMCs, yielding at least 5.5 micrograms per sample. For every donor, flow cytometry on a PBMC aliquot measured the percentage of naive CD45RAhigh/CD27high T cells. The method was 5' RACE. The listed sequencing device is Illumina HiSeq 2500. A second PCR of roughly 6 to 11 cycles was run with a J-beta primer mix and a sample-barcoded 5' primer. A unique molecular identifier was introduced onto each TCR beta cDNA molecule by a template-switch 5' adaptor carrying 12 random nucleotides. At least 2.5 million CDR3-containing paired-end reads were obtained from each sample. All of the RNA was converted into first-strand cDNA using the Mint cDNA synthesis kit, with a TRBC-specific oligonucleotide serving as the primer. Following uracil-DNA glycosylase treatment, a first 18-cycle PCR with universal primers M1SS and BC2_uni_R was performed on all cDNA. The study's own analysis went as follows. Each sample was normalized by randomly selecting 1 million high-quality reads, each carrying a distinct molecular identifier. Reads with shared molecular identifiers were discarded instead of being binned into consensus sequences. CDR3 identification, clonotype clustering and error correction used MiTCR with a Q25 quality threshold and the strictest error-elimination algorithm. A nonparametric unseen species model using Euler transformation provided a lower-bound estimate of total TCR beta diversity. TCRdb redid the processing of the public reads, applying fastp at Q25 and MiXCR, and retained in-frame beta chains. Rows are unified per CDR3 protein, each entry keeping the most common DNA and genes. V and J calls and clone size were set by TCRdb, not the authors. The sample table holds roughly 800,000 distinct CDR3 sequences, of which more than 45% were seen once. The top ten clones comprise 20% to 25% of the sample.

Including the terminal cysteine and phenylalanine, the CDR3 comprises 15 residues. The CDR3 DNA has 45 bases and is translated from base 1. Germline trimming amounts to 0 bases on V and 10 bases on J, with 5 as the count of junction bases outside the gene matches. For CDR1 and CDR2, the germline V gene lists SGHRS and YFSETQ. The sample holds a few counts of this clonotype. The specificity of this receptor is unknown. Qualities for individual bases were not recorded, and no much larger clone is one base off. The sequencing sample was made of blood. The receptor was isolated from a man younger than 40 in good health. The sequence links TRBV5-1 to TRBJ1-6; TRBD1 matches 9 bases in the middle. CDR3 reads: CASSLGGQGRSPLHF. The nucleotide sequence reads as follows: TGCGCCAGCAGCTTGGGTGGACAGGGGAGATCACCCCTCCACTTT.